This T cell receptor (beta chain) was identified during a study of CD8 T cells in ankylosing spondylitis. The table lists this clonotype with many counts. Germline V gives CDR1 SSHAT, CDR2 FNYEAQ (reference sequence). Trimming pared 1 base from V and 3 bases from J, leaving 10 bases between. CDR3 size: 14 residues. TCRdb re-called the 5' RACE reads through MiXCR, storing one row per CDR3 protein. Among 200,000 to 300,000 distinct CDR3 sequences, 8% to 11% were seen once, and the ten largest hold about 2.8%. The chain is built from TRBV7-7 and TRBJ2-7; D remains unclear. The clonotype was recovered from a male donor with ankylosing spondylitis or in good health (not recorded which). The sample was blood, either unsorted or a sorted T cell fraction (not recorded which). Written as DNA, the CDR3 is TGTGCCAGCAGCTTAGGGCCACCGGGCTACGAGCAGTACTTC. It specifies CASSLGPPGYEQYF.